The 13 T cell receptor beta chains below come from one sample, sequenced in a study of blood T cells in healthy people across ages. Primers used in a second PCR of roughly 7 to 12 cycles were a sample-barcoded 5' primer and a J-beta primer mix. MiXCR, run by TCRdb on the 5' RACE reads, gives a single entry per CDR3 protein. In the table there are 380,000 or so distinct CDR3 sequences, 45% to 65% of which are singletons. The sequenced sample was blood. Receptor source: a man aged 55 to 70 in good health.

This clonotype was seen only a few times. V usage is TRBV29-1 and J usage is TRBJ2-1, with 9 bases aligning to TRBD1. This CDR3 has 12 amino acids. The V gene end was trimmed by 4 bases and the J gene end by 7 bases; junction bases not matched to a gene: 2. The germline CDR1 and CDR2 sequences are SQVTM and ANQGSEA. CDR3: CSVGDRVNEQFF. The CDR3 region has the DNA TGCAGCGTTGGGGACAGGGTGAATGAGCAGTTCTTC.

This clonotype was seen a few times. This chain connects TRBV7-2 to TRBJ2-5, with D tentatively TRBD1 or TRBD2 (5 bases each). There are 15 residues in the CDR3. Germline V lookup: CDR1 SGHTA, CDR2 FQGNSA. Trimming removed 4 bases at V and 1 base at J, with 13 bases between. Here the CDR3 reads CASSWMTGPQETQYF. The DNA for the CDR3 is TGTGCCAGCAGCTGGATGACGGGACCCCAAGAGACCCAGTACTTC.

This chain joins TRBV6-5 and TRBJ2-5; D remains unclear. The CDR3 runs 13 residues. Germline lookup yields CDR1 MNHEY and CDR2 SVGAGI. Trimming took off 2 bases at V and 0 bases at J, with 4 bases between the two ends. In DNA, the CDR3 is TGTGCCAGCAGTTACACAAACCAAGAGACCCAGTACTTC. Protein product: CASSYTNQETQYF.

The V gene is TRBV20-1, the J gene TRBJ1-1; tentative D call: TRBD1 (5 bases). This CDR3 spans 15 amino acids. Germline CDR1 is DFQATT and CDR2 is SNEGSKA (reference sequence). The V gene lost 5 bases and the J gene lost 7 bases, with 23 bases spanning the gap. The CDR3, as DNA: TGCAGTGCTTCCCAAGGGAGGGGAAGAGGGAATGAAGCTTTCTTT. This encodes CSASQGRGRGNEAFF.

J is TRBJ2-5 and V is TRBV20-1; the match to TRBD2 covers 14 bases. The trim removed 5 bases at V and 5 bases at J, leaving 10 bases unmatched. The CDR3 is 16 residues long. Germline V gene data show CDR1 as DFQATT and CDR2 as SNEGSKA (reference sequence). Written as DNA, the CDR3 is TGCAGTGCTCCCCGGACTAGCGGGGGGATAGTGGAGACCCAGTACTTC. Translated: CSAPRTSGGIVETQYF.

CDR3 sequence: CASSPIESREQYF. DNA of the CDR3: TGTGCCAGCAGTCCCATAGAGTCTCGAGAGCAGTACTTC. The V call is TRBV12-3 or TRBV12-4, the J call TRBJ2-5; D not certain. V dropped 5 bases and J dropped 11 bases, with 18 bases sitting between them. The CDR3 totals 13 residues.

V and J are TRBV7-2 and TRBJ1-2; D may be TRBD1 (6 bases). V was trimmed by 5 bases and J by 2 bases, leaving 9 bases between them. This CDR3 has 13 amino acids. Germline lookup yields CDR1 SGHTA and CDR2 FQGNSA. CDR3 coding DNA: TGTGCCAGCAGCCGACAGGCGAACTATGGCTACACCTTC. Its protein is CASSRQANYGYTF.

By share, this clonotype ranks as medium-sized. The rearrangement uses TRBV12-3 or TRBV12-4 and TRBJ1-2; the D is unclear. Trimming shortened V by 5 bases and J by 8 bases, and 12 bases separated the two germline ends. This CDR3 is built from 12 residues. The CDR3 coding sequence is TGTGCCAGCAGTCCCGGGATGGGGGGCTACACCTTC. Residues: CASSPGMGGYTF.

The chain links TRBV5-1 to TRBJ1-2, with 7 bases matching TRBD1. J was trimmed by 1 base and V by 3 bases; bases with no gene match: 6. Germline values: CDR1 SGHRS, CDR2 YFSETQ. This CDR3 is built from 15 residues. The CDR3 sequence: CASSSGQLLNYGYTF. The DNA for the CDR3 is TGCGCCAGCAGCTCGGGACAGCTTCTTAACTATGGCTACACCTTC.

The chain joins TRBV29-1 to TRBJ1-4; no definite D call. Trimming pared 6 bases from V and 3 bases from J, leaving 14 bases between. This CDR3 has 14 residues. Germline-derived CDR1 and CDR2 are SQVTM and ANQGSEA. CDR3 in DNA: TGCAGCGTCAAGACCCGGGGTTCTAATGAAAAACTGTTTTTT. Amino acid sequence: CSVKTRGSNEKLFF.

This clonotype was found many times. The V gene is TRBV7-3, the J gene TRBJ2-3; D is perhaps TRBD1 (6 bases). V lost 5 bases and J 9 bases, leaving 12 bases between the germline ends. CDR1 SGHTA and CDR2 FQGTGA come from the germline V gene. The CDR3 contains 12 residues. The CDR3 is CASSQYQGTQYF. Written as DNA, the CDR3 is TGTGCCAGCAGCCAATACCAGGGGACGCAGTATTTT. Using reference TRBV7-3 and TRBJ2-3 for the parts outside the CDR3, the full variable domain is GAGVSQTPSNKVTEKGKYVELRCDPISGHTALYWYRQSLGQGPEFLIYFQGTGAADDSGLPNDRFFAVRPEGSVSTLKIQRTERGDSAVYLCASSQYQGTQYFGPGTRLTVL.

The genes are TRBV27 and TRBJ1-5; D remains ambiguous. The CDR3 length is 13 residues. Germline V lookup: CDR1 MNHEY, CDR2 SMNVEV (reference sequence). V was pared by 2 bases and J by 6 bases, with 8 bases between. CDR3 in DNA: TGTGCCAGCAGTTTAGCTGGAATTCAGCCCCAGCATTTT. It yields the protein CASSLAGIQPQHF.

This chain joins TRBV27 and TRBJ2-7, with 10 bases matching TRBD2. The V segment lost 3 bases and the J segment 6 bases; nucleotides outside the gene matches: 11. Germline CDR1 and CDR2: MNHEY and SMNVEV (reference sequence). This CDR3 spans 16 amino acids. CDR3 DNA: TGTGCCAGCAGTTTCGGGGCTAGCGGGAGAAAAGCCGAGCAGTACTTC. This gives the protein CASSFGASGRKAEQYF.